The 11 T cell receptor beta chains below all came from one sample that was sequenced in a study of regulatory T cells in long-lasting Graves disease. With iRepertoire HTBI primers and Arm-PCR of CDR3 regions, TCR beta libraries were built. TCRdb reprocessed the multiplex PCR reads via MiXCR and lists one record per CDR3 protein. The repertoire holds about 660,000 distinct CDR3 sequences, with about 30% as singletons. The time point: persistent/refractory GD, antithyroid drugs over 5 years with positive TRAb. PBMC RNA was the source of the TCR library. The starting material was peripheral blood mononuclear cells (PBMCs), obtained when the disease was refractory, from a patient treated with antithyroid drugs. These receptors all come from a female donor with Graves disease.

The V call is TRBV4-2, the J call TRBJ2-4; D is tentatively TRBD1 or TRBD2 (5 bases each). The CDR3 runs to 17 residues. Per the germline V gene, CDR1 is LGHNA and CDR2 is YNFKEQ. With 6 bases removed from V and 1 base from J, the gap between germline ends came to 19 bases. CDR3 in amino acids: CASRHLGRGVAKNIQYF. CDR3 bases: TGTGCCAGCAGACATTTGGGGCGAGGGGTTGCCAAAAACATTCAGTACTTC.

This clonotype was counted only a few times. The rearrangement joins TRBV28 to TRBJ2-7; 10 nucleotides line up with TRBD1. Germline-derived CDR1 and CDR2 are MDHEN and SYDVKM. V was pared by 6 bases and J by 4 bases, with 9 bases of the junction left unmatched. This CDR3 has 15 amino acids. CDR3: CASSQEGTGVYEQYF. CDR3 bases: TGTGCCAGCAGCCAGGAGGGGACAGGGGTTTACGAGCAGTACTTC. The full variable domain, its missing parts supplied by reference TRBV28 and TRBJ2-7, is DVKVTQSSRYLVKRTGEKVFLECVQDMDHENMFWYRQDPGLGLRLIYFSYDVKMKEKGDIPEGYSVSREKKERFSLILESASTNQTSMYLCASSQEGTGVYEQYFGPGTRLTVT.

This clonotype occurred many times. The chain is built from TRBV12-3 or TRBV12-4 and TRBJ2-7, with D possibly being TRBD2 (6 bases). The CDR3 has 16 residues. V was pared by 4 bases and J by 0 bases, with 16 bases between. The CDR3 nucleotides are TGTGCCAGCAGTTCAAGGGACTCTGGGAGCTCCTACGAGCAGTACTTC. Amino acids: CASSSRDSGSSYEQYF.

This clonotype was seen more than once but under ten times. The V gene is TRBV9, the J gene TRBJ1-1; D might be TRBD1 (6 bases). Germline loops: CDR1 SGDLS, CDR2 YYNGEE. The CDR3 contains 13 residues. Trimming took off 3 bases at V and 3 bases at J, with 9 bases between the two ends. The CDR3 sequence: CASSARTDTEAFF. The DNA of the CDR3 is TGTGCCAGCAGCGCTCGGACAGACACTGAAGCTTTCTTT.

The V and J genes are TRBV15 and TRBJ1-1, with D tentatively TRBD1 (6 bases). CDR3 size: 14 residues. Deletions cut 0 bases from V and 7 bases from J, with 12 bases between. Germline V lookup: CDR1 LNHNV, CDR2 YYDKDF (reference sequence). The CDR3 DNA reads TGTGCCACCAGCAGAGATGTGGGGGCTGGTGAAGCTTTCTTT. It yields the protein CATSRDVGAGEAFF.

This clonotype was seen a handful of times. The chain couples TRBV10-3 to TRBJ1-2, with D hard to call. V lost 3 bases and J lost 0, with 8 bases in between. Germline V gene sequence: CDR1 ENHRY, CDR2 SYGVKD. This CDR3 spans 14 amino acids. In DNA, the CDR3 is TGTGCCATCAGTGAAGAACGAGCTAACTATGGCTACACCTTC. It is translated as CAISEERANYGYTF.

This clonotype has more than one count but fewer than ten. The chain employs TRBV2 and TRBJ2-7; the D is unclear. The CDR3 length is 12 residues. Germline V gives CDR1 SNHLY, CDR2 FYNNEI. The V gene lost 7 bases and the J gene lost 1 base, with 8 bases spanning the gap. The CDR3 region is CASTDQSYEQYF. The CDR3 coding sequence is TGTGCCAGCACGGACCAGTCCTACGAGCAGTACTTC.

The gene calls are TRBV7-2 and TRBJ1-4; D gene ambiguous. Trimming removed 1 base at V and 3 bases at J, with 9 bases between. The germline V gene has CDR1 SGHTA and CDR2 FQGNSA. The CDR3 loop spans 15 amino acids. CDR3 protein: CASSLEGASNEKLFF. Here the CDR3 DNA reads TGTGCCAGCAGCTTAGAGGGCGCCTCTAATGAAAAACTGTTTTTT.

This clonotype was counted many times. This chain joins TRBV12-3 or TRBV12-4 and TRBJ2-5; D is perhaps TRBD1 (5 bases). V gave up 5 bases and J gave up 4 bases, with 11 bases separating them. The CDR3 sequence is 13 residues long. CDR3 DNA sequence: TGTGCCAGCAGTGGGGCGCGTCGAGAGACCCAGTACTTC. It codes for CASSGARRETQYF.

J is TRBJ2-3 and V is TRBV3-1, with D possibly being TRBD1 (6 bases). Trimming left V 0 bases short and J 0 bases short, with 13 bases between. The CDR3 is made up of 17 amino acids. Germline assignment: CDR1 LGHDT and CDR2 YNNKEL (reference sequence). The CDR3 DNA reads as TGTGCCAGCAGCCAAGATGTTCCAGGGGCTAGCACAGATACGCAGTATTTT. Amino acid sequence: CASSQDVPGASTDTQYF.

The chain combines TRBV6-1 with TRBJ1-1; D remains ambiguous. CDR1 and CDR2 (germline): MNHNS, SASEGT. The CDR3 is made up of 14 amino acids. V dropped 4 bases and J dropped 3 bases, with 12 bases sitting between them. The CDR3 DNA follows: TGTGCCAGCAGTGGCCCCGCGGAGGACACTGAAGCTTTCTTT. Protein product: CASSGPAEDTEAFF.